This entry lists 18 T cell receptor beta chains sequenced from one sample in a study of Ad26.COV2.S vaccination and SARS-CoV-2 variants. Described treatment: roughly 18 received Ad26.COV2.S at low or high dose, single or two shots; 5 received placebo; per-sample allocation not given. Collection of the samples took place on day 63 after the first injection of vaccine or placebo. TCRdb keeps only in-frame clones here, not all; method: immunoSEQ multiplex PCR. Here the sample spans about 400,000 clones, 88% being singletons. The sequenced sample was peripheral blood, obtained in a trial of Ad26.COV2.S vaccine versus placebo. These receptors were obtained from a person between 18 and 60 years old who received the Ad26.COV2.S COVID-19 vaccine or a placebo.

The genes are TRBV28 and TRBJ2-5, with 9 bases matching TRBD1. V lost 6 bases to trimming and J lost 4 bases; unmatched junction nucleotides: 9. The V gene's germline CDR1 is MDHEN and CDR2 SYDVKM. The CDR3 is made up of 15 amino acids. CDR3 sequence: CASSQHRGPGETQYF. DNA of the CDR3: TGTGCCAGCAGCCAACACAGGGGGCCGGGAGAGACCCAGTACTTC.

This clone was detected only a few times. V and J are TRBV14 and TRBJ2-7; D is perhaps TRBD2 (5 bases). V lost 1 base and J 0 bases, leaving 13 bases between the germline ends. The CDR3 loop spans 16 amino acids. Germline V gene data show CDR1 as SGHDN and CDR2 as FVKESK. CDR3 DNA: TGTGCCAGCAGCCAAGGGTGGACTGGAGTCTCCTACGAGCAGTACTTC. It codes for CASSQGWTGVSYEQYF.

This clone was picked up a small number of times. V usage is TRBV18 and J usage is TRBJ2-2, with 7 nucleotides matching TRBD1. Germline values: CDR1 KGHSH, CDR2 LQKENI. The CDR3 covers 16 residues. Trimming took 0 bases from V and 3 from J; bases not matched to a gene: 4. This chain's CDR3 is CASSPPRGPDTGELFF. The CDR3 DNA reads TGTGCCAGCTCACCACCTAGGGGGCCGGACACCGGGGAGCTGTTTTTT.

A few counts support this clone. The CDR3, as DNA: TGCGCCAGCAGCTTGGTTGTCTCAAGGTACTCCTACGAGCAGTACTTC. Its protein product is CASSLVVSRYSYEQYF. J is TRBJ2-7 and V is TRBV5-1; no clear D gene. Per the germline V gene, CDR1 is SGHRS and CDR2 is YFSETQ. V dropped 0 bases and J dropped 0 bases, with 13 bases sitting between them. This CDR3 has 16 amino acids.

This chain joins TRBV3-1 (or the pseudogene TRBV3-2) and TRBJ2-5; 9 nucleotides align to TRBD2. The germline CDR1 and CDR2 sequences are LGHDT and YNNKEL (reference sequence). The junction had 5 bases not matched to a gene; V was cut back by 5 bases and J by 4 bases. CDR3 length: 14 residues. In nucleotides, the CDR3 is TGTGCCAGCAGCAACGGACTAGCGCGAGAGACCCAGTACTTC. Its protein product is CASSNGLARETQYF.

V gene TRBV4-3 combines with J gene TRBJ2-7, with 13 bases matching TRBD2. The CDR3 has 15 residues. Losses at the gene ends were 4 bases for V and 6 bases for J; bases not matched to a gene: 6. CDR1 and CDR2 (germline): LGHNA, YSLEER. The CDR3 loop reads CASSRQLAGGSEQYF. CDR3 nucleotide sequence: TGCGCCAGCAGCCGTCAACTAGCGGGGGGGAGCGAGCAGTACTTC.

The rearrangement uses TRBV3-1 (or the pseudogene TRBV3-2) and TRBJ1-5; D gene unclear. Germline CDR1 LGHDT, CDR2 YNNKEL (reference sequence). The CDR3 extends over 12 amino acids. V lost 1 base and J lost 7, with 5 bases in between. CDR3 nucleotides: TGTGCCAGCAGCCAAGTAGGCCAGCCCCAGCATTTT. Protein product: CASSQVGQPQHF.

The genes are TRBV7-2 and TRBJ2-7, with a possible D match to TRBD2 (6 bases). CDR3 length: 14 amino acids. Germline CDR1 and CDR2: SGHTA and FQGNSA. V was clipped by 4 bases and J by 0 bases, with 10 bases between them. Here the CDR3 DNA reads TGTGCCAGCAGCTCCCGACTAGTCTCCTACGAGCAGTACTTC. This translates into CASSSRLVSYEQYF.

The chain has TRBV30 and TRBJ2-6, with no clear D. The CDR3 has 13 amino acids. Deletions cut 5 bases from V and 0 bases from J, with 5 bases between. Germline V gives CDR1 GTSNPN, CDR2 SVGIG (reference sequence). In DNA, the CDR3 is TGTGCCTGGGTTGACTCTGGGGCCAACGTCCTGACTTTC. This codes for CAWVDSGANVLTF.

The chain couples TRBV6-2 or TRBV6-3 to TRBJ1-5; 7 nucleotides line up with TRBD1. The CDR3 length is 18 residues. Germline CDR1 MNHEY, CDR2 SVGEGT. The V gene end was trimmed by 0 bases and the J gene end by 5 bases; junction bases not matched to a gene: 13. This CDR3 is CASSYSEGGEGFYQPQHF. In DNA, the CDR3 is TGTGCCAGCAGTTACTCGGAAGGGGGCGAAGGGTTTTATCAGCCCCAGCATTTT.

This clone has just a few counts. The gene calls are TRBV24-1 and TRBJ1-5, with 7 bases matching TRBD1. This CDR3 spans 13 amino acids. Trimming cost V 5 bases and J 9 bases; bases outside gene matches: 6. Germline V gives CDR1 KGHDR, CDR2 SFDVKD. The CDR3 reads CATSATGVWPQHF. DNA for the CDR3: TGTGCCACCAGTGCCACAGGGGTTTGGCCCCAGCATTTT.

V usage is TRBV9 and J usage is TRBJ2-4; D not certain. V shed 0 bases and J shed 4 bases, with 5 bases lying between them. The CDR3 has 13 amino acids. Germline CDR1 reads SGDLS; CDR2 reads YYNGEE. In DNA form, the CDR3 reads TGTGCCAGCAGCGTAGGCGGAAAAAACATTCAGTACTTC. Protein: CASSVGGKNIQYF.

This clone was picked up one time. The chain couples TRBV4-2 to TRBJ2-2; TRBD2 might be the D (6 bases). This CDR3 has 15 amino acids. V was pared by 0 bases and J by 2 bases, with 7 bases between. Looked up from germline, CDR1 is LGHNA and CDR2 is YNFKEQ. The CDR3 region has the DNA TGTGCCAGCAGCCAAGAGGGAGGAAACACCGGGGAGCTGTTTTTT. It specifies CASSQEGGNTGELFF.

The J gene is TRBJ2-5, the V gene TRBV28; the D gene is possibly TRBD2 (5 bases). The CDR3 sequence is 13 residues long. V was shortened by 5 bases and J by 7 bases, with 14 bases between the two germline ends. The V gene's germline CDR1 is MDHEN and CDR2 SYDVKM. The CDR3 DNA reads as TGTGCCAGCAGTAAGACGACCCGGGGGACCCAGTACTTC. Translation: CASSKTTRGTQYF.

The chain has TRBV19 and TRBJ2-1; perhaps TRBD2 as D (5 bases). The V end lost 6 bases, the J end lost 7 bases, and 13 bases lay between the germline ends. The CDR3 has 13 residues. The germline V gene encodes CDR1 LNHDA and CDR2 SQIVND (reference sequence). CDR3 in amino acids: CASRGLAGNEQFF. The CDR3 DNA sequence: TGTGCCAGTAGGGGTCTAGCTGGGAATGAGCAGTTCTTC.

This clone was observed a single time. Distinct nucleotide sequences in the sample also encode this CDR3. The chain links TRBV12-3 or TRBV12-4 to TRBJ1-1, with D maybe TRBD1 (5 bases). This CDR3 spans 13 amino acids. The V end was cut by 6 bases, the J end by 0 bases, with 8 bases between. The CDR3 spells CASSLTVNTEAFF. The CDR3 bases are TGTGCCAGCAGCCTGACAGTGAACACTGAAGCTTTCTTT.

V gene TRBV18 combines with J gene TRBJ1-1; the D is unclear. There are 15 residues in the CDR3. CDR1 and CDR2 (germline): KGHSH, LQKENI. V dropped 6 bases and J dropped 4 bases, with 18 bases sitting between them. CDR3 protein: CASSPGVGVGTEAFF. The DNA for the CDR3 is TGTGCCAGCTCCCCCGGGGTCGGGGTGGGCACTGAAGCTTTCTTT.

This chain connects TRBV19 to TRBJ1-4; possibly TRBD1 for D (6 bases). Looked up from germline, CDR1 is LNHDA and CDR2 is SQIVND (reference sequence). Trimming took 5 bases from V and 0 from J, leaving 13 bases between them. The CDR3 runs to 16 residues. CDR3 nucleotides: TGTGCCAGTAGTCACCGACAGGCTACAACTAATGAAAAACTGTTTTTT. Encoded protein: CASSHRQATTNEKLFF.